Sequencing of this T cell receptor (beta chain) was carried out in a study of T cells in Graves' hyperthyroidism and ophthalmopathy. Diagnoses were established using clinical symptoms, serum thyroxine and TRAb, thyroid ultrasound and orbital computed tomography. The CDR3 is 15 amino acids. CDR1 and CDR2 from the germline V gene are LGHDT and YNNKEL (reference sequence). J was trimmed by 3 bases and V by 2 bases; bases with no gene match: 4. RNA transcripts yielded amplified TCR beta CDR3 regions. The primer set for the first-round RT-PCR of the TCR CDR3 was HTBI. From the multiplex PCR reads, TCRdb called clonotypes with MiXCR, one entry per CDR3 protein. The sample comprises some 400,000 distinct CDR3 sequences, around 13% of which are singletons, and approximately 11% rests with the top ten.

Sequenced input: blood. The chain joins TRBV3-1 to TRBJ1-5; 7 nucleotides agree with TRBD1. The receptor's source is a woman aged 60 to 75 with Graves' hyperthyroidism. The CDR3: CASSQSTGVNQPQHF. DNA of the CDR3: TGTGCCAGCAGCCAATCCACAGGGGTCAATCAGCCCCAGCATTTT.